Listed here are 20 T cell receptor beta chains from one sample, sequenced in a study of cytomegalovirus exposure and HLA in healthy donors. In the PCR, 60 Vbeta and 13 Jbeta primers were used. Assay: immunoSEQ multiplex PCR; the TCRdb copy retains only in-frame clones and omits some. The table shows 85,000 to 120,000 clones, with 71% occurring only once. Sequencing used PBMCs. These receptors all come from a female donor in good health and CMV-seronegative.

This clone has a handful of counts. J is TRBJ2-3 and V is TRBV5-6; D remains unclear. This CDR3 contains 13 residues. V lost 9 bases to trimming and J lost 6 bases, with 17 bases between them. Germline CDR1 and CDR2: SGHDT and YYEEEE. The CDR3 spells CATRLSGLDTQYF. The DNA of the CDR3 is TGTGCCACCAGACTTTCAGGCCTGGATACGCAGTATTTT.

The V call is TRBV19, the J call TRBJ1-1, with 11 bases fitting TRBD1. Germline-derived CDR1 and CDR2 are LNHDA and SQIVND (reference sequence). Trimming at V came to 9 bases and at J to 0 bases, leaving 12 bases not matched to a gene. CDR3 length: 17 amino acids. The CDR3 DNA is TGTGCCAGGCGAGGACAGGGGGCTAGGTGCCTGAACACTGAAGCTTTCTTT. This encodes CARRGQGARCLNTEAFF. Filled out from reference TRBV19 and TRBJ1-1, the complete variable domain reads DGGITQSPKYLFRKEGQNVTLSCEQNLNHDAMYWYRQDPGQGLRLIYYSQIVNDFQKGDIAEGYSVSREKKESFPLTVTSAQKNPTAFYLCARRGQGARCLNTEAFFGQGTRLTVV.

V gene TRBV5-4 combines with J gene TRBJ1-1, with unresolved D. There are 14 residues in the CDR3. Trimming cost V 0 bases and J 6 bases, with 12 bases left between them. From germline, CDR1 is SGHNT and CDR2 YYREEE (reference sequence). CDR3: CASSLAPGVPEAFF. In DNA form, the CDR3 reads TGTGCCAGCAGCTTGGCGCCCGGGGTACCTGAAGCTTTCTTT.

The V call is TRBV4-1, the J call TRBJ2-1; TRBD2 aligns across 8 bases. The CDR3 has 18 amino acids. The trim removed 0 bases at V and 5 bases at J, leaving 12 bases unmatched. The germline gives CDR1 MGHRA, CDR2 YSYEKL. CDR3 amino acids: CASSQEPGGAPRHNEQFF. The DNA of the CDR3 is TGCGCCAGCAGCCAAGAGCCGGGAGGGGCGCCACGCCACAATGAGCAGTTCTTC.

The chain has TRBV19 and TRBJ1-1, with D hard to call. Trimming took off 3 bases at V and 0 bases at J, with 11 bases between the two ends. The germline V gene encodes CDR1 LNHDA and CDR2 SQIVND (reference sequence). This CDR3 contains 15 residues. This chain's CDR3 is CASSMSLFVNTEAFF. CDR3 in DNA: TGTGCCAGTAGTATGTCTCTGTTTGTGAACACTGAAGCTTTCTTT.

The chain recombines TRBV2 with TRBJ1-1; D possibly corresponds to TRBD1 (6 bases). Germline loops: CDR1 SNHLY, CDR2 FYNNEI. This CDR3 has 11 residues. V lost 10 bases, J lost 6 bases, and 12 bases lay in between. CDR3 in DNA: TGTGCCATCAGGGGAGCAGCTGAAGCTTTCTTT. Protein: CAIRGAAEAFF.

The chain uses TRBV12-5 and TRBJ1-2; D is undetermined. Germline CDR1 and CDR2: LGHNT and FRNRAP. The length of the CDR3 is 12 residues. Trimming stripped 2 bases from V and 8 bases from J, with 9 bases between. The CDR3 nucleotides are TGTGCTAGTGGTTTGCCCGCGGGCGGCTACACCTTC. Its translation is CASGLPAGGYTF.

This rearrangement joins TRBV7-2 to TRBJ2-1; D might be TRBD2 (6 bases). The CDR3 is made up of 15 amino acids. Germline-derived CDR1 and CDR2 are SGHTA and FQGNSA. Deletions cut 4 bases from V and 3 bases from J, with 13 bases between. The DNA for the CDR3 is TGTGCCAGCAGCTCCCCCCGGCGGGGCTACAATGAGCAGTTCTTC. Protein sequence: CASSSPRRGYNEQFF.

CDR3 in amino acids: CASSDRSSGTDTQYF. In nucleotides, the CDR3 is TGCGCCAGCAGTGACAGAAGTTCTGGCACAGATACGCAGTATTTT. V gene TRBV10-2 combines with J gene TRBJ2-3, with unresolved D. CDR1 is WSHSY, CDR2 SAAADI, per germline. The CDR3 length is 15 residues. Trimming removed 3 bases at V and 1 base at J, with 11 bases between.

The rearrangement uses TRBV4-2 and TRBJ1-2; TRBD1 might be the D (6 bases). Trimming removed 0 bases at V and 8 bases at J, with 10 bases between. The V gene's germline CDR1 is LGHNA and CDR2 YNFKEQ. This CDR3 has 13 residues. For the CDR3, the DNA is TGTGCCAGCAGCCAAGAACAGGGTGGGGGCTACACCTTC. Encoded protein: CASSQEQGGGYTF.

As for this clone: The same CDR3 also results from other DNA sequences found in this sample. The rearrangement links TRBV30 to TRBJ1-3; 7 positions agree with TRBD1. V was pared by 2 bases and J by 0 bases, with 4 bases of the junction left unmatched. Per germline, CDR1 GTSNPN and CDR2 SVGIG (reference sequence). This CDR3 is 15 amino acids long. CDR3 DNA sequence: TGTGCCTGGAGTAGGGACAGTGGCTCTGGAAACACCATATATTTT. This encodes CAWSRDSGSGNTIYF. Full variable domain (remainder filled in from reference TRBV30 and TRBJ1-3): SQTIHQWPATLVQPVGSPLSLECTVEGTSNPNLYWYRQAAGRGLQLLFYSVGIGQISSEVPQNLSASRPQDRQFILSSKKLLLSDSGFYLCAWSRDSGSGNTIYFGEGSWLTVV.

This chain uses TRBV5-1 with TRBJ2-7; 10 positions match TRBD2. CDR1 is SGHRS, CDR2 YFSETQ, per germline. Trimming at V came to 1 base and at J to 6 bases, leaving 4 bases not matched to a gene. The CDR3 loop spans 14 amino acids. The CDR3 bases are TGCGCCAGCAGCTTGACCCTAGCGGGAGCCGAGCAGTACTTC. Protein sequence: CASSLTLAGAEQYF.

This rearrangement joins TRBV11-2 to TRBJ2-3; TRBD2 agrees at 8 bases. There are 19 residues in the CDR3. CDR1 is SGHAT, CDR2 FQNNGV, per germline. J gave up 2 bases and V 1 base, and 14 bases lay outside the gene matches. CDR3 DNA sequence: TGTGCCAGCAGCTTAGCCCCCCCAGCGGGGGCTGGTACCACAGATACGCAGTATTTT. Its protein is CASSLAPPAGAGTTDTQYF.

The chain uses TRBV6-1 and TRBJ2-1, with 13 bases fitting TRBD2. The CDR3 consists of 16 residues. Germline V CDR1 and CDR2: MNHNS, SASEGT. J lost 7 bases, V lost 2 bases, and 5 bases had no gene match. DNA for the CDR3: TGTGCCAGCAGTGAACTTGGACTAGCGGGAGTAAATGAGCAGTTCTTC. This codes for CASSELGLAGVNEQFF.

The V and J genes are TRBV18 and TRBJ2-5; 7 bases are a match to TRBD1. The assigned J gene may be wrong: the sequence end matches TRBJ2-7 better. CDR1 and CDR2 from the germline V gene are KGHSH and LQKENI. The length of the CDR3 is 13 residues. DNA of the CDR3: TGTGCCAGCTCACCAGGGGACAGAGGCGAGCAGTACTTC. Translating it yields CASSPGDRGEQYF.

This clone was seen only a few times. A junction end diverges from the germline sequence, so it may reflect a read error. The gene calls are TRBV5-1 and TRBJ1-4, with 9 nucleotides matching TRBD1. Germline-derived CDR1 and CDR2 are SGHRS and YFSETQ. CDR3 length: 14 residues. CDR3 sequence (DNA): TGCGCCAGCTCACTACAGGGGGCTAAGGAAAAACTGTTTTTT. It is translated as CASSLQGAKEKLFF.

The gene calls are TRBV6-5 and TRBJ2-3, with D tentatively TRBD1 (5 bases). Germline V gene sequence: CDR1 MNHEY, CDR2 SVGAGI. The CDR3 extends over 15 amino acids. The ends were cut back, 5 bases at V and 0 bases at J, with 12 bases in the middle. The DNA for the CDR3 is TGTGCCAGCAGTACCGACAGAGCTAGCACAGATACGCAGTATTTT. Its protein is CASSTDRASTDTQYF.

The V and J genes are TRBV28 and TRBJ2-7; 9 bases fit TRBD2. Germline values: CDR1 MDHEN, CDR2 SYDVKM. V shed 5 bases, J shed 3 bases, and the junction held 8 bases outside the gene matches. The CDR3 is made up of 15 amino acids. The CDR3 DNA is TGTGCCAGCAGTCCACGACTAGCGGCAGACTACGAGCAGTACTTC. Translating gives CASSPRLAADYEQYF.

The CDR3 protein is CASSPMGGKSPGNTIYF. The CDR3 region has the DNA TGTGCCAGCAGCCCCATGGGAGGGAAGAGTCCTGGAAACACCATATATTTT. V is TRBV7-3 and J is TRBJ1-3; D is uncertain. The CDR3 sequence is 17 residues long. Germline CDR1 is SGHTA and CDR2 is FQGTGA. V lost 5 bases and J 2 bases, leaving 19 bases between the germline ends.

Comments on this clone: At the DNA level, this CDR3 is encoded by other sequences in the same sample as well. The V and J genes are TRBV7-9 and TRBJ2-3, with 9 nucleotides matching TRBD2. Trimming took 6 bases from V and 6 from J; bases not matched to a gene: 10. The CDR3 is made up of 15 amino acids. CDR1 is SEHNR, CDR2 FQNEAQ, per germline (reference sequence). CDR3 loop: CASSPVAGVGDTQYF. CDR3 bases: TGTGCCAGCAGTCCCGTAGCGGGGGTTGGGGATACGCAGTATTTT.